This paragraph covers one TCR beta chain sequence. What it binds is not known. 60 Vbeta and 13 Jbeta primers were used in PCR. Repertoires were generated with immunoSEQ multiplex PCR, while TCRdb's copy carries only in-frame clones and drops some. The sample has roughly 150,000 clones; about three quarters are singletons. The data stem from a study of cytomegalovirus exposure and HLA in healthy donors. Study-level information: An early data release held 70 million to 90 million unique TCRs from HLA-typed donors.

Germline V gene lookup returns CDR1 SGHNT and CDR2 YYREEE (reference sequence). The V end was cut by 0 bases, the J end by 5 bases, with 14 bases between. The CDR3 has 15 residues. Study findings and constraints: Of the V segments, some could not be distinguished, including TRBV6-2 and TRBV6-3, and were excluded.

When sampled, the donors appeared nominally healthy, though they likely had unrecorded immune exposures. This receptor was obtained from a male donor in good health and CMV-seronegative. The gene calls are TRBV5-4 and TRBJ2-5; D remains ambiguous. Sequences were obtained from PBMCs. The CDR3 coding sequence is TGTGCCAGCAGCTTGGGAGGTCGGCGATACGAGACCCAGTACTTC. This codes for CASSLGGRRYETQYF.